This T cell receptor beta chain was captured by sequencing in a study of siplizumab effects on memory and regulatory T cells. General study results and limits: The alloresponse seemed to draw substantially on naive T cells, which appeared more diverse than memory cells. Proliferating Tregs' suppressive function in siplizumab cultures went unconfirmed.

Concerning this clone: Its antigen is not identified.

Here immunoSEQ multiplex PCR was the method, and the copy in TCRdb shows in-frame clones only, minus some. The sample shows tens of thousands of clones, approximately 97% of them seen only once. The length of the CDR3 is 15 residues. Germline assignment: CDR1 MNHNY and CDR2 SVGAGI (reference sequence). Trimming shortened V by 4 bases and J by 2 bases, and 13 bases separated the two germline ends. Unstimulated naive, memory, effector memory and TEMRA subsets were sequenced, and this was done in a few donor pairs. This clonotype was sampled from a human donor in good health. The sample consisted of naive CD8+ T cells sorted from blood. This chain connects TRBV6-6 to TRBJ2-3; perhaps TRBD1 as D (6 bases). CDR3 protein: CASSSLGGYTDTQYF. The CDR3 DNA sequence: TGTGCCAGCAGTTCCTTAGGGGGTTACACAGATACGCAGTATTTT.